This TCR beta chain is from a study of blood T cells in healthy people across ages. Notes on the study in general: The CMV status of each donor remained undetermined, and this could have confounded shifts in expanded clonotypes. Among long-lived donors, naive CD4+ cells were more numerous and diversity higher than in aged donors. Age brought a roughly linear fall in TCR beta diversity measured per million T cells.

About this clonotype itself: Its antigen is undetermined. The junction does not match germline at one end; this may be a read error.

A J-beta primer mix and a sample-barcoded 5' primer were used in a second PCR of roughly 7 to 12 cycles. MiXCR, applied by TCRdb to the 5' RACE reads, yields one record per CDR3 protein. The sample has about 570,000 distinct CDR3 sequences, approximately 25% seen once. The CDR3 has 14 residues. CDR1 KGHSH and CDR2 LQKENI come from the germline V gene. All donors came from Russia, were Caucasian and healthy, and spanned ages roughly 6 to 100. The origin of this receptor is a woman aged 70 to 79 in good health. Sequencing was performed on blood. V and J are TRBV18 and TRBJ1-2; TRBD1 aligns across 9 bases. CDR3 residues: CANSSDRGNYGYTF. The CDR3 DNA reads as TGTGCCAACTCATCGGACAGGGGAAACTATGGCTACACCTTC.